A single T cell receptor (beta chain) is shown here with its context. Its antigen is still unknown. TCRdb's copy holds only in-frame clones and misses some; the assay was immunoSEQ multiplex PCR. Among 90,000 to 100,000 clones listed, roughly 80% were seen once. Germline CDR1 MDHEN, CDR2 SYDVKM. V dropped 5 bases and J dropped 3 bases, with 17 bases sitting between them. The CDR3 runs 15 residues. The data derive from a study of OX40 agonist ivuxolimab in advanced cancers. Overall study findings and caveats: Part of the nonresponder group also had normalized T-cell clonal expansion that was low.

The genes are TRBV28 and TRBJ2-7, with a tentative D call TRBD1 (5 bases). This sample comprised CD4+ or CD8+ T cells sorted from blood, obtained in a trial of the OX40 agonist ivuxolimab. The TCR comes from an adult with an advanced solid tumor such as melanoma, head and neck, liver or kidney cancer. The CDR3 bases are TGTGCCAGCAGTGCACATCAGGGTTTTGGCTACGAGCAGTACTTC. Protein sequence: CASSAHQGFGYEQYF.